Below are 30 T cell receptor beta chains sequenced from a single sample in a study of T cell responses to AZD1222 COVID-19 vaccine. TCRdb keeps only in-frame clones here, not all; method: immunoSEQ multiplex PCR. The sample consists of 90,000 to 120,000 clones, about 90% of them appearing once. The input for sequencing was peripheral blood, taken 28 days after the second AZD1222 dose. The source of these receptors is an adult who received the AZD1222 COVID-19 vaccine.

This rearrangement joins TRBV19 to TRBJ1-5; 9 bases are shared with TRBD1. The CDR3 consists of 15 residues. Unmatched junction bases numbered 12, after V lost 6 bases and J lost 9 bases. Germline values: CDR1 LNHDA, CDR2 SQIVND (reference sequence). The CDR3 here is CASSPTQGAPLPQHF. As DNA, the CDR3 is TGTGCCAGTAGCCCGACACAGGGGGCACCTCTGCCCCAGCATTTT.

The rearrangement joins TRBV7-9 to TRBJ1-1; the D is unclear. This CDR3 has 16 amino acids. Per the germline V gene, CDR1 is SEHNR and CDR2 is FQNEAQ (reference sequence). The V and J ends lost 4 bases and 6 bases respectively, with 21 bases between them. CDR3 protein: CASSSQDIQRSSEAFF. CDR3 nucleotides: TGTGCCAGCAGCTCCCAAGATATACAGAGATCGTCTGAAGCTTTCTTT. The complete variable domain, with remaining parts taken from reference TRBV7-9 and TRBJ1-1, reads DTGVSQNPRHKITKRGQNVTFRCDPISEHNRLYWYRQTLGQGPEFLTYFQNEAQLEKSRLLSDRFSAERPKGSFSTLEIQRTEQGDSAMYLCASSSQDIQRSSEAFFGQGTRLTVV.

V is TRBV4-1 and J is TRBJ1-1; D gene unclear. Trimming cost V 1 base and J 3 bases, with 6 bases left between them. CDR3 length: 13 residues. Looked up from germline, CDR1 is MGHRA and CDR2 is YSYEKL. The CDR3 nucleotides read TGCGCCAGCAGCCAAGGGCCTGACACTGAAGCTTTCTTT. Translation gives CASSQGPDTEAFF.

V usage is TRBV7-2 and J usage is TRBJ2-4, with D possibly matching TRBD1 (5 bases). CDR1 is SGHTA and CDR2 is FQGNSA in the germline V gene. This CDR3 is built from 17 residues. V shed 5 bases and J shed 0 bases, with 17 bases lying between them. DNA for the CDR3: TGTGCCAGCAGCGGATCCCACAGGACCCTAGCCAAAAACATTCAGTACTTC. It codes for CASSGSHRTLAKNIQYF.

Worth noting for this clone: One end of the junction is discordant with germline, which a read error may explain. This chain connects TRBV7-7 to TRBJ2-2, with D possibly TRBD1 on 6 matching bases. Germline CDR1 reads SSHAT; CDR2 reads FNYEAQ (reference sequence). This CDR3 has 14 amino acids. CDR3 loop: CASSATGKGGELFF. The DNA of the CDR3 is TGTGCTAGCAGCGCGACAGGCAAGGGCGGGGAGCTGTTTTTT. Using reference TRBV7-7 and TRBJ2-2 for the parts outside the CDR3, the full variable domain is GAGVSQSPRYKVTKRGQDVTLRCDPISSHATLYWYQQALGQGPEFLTYFNYEAQPDKSGLPSDRFSAERPEGSISTLTIQRTEQRDSAMYRCASSATGKGGELFFGEGSRLTVL.

Here the CDR3 reads CASSLRGENSNQPQHF. The CDR3 coding sequence is TGTGCCAGCAGCTTACGGGGGGAAAATAGCAATCAGCCCCAGCATTTT. The V call is TRBV5-6, the J call TRBJ1-5, with a weak D call TRBD1 (5 bases). This CDR3 has 16 residues. Trimming left V 2 bases short and J 0 bases short, with 12 bases between. Looked up from germline, CDR1 is SGHDT and CDR2 is YYEEEE.

The chain combines TRBV19 with TRBJ1-6; tentatively, D is TRBD1 (6 bases). CDR1 is LNHDA, CDR2 SQIVND, per germline (reference sequence). This CDR3 is built from 15 residues. Trimming cost V 3 bases and J 5 bases, with 11 bases left between them. CDR3 sequence (DNA): TGTGCCAGTAGTATGAAAACAGGGAATAATTCACCCCTCCACTTT. Residues: CASSMKTGNNSPLHF.

This chain connects TRBV3-1 (or the pseudogene TRBV3-2) to TRBJ2-1; 7 nucleotides line up with TRBD2. The CDR3 extends over 15 amino acids. The V and J ends lost 1 base and 3 bases, in that order; junction bases with no gene match: 3. Germline V gene data show CDR1 as LGHDT and CDR2 as YNNKEL (reference sequence). Here the CDR3 reads CASSQGSGVYNEQFF. In DNA form, the CDR3 reads TGTGCCAGCAGCCAAGGGAGCGGGGTCTACAATGAGCAGTTCTTC.

The gene calls are TRBV5-1 and TRBJ2-1; TRBD2 aligns across 11 bases. The CDR3 length is 19 residues. The germline V gene encodes CDR1 SGHRS and CDR2 YFSETQ. J lost 3 bases, V lost 3 bases, and 14 bases had no gene match. The CDR3 region is CASSWEGLAGGKNYNEQFF. DNA of the CDR3: TGCGCCAGCAGCTGGGAGGGGCTAGCGGGAGGCAAAAACTACAATGAGCAGTTCTTC.

The rearrangement joins TRBV7-2 to TRBJ2-3, with D perhaps TRBD1 (5 bases). Germline V lookup: CDR1 SGHTA, CDR2 FQGNSA. Deletions cut 5 bases from V and 0 bases from J, with 9 bases between. CDR3 length equals 14 residues. CDR3 region: CASSAGQSTDTQYF. CDR3 DNA: TGTGCCAGCAGCGCCGGACAAAGCACAGATACGCAGTATTTT. Variable domain in full (rest from reference TRBV7-2 and TRBJ2-3): GAGVSQSPSNKVTEKGKDVELRCDPISGHTALYWYRQSLGQGLEFLIYFQGNSAPDKSGLPSDRFSAERTGGSVSTLTIQRTQQEDSAVYLCASSAGQSTDTQYFGPGTRLTVL.

The chain recombines TRBV18 with TRBJ2-7; no definite D call. V lost 3 bases, J lost 0 bases, and 9 bases lay in between. This CDR3 spans 14 amino acids. CDR1 is KGHSH, CDR2 LQKENI, per germline. The CDR3 DNA follows: TGTGCCAGCTCACCGGAAAGGAGCTCCTACGAGCAGTACTTC. It codes for CASSPERSSYEQYF. Variable domain in full (rest from reference TRBV18 and TRBJ2-7): NAGVMQNPRHLVRRRGQEARLRCSPMKGHSHVYWYRQLPEEGLKFMVYLQKENIIDESGMPKERFSAEFPKEGPSILRIQQVVRGDSAAYFCASSPERSSYEQYFGPGTRLTVT.

The V call is TRBV7-8, the J call TRBJ1-4; D possibly corresponds to TRBD1 (5 bases). The CDR3 extends over 15 amino acids. Trimming shortened V by 5 bases and J by 7 bases, and 17 bases separated the two germline ends. Germline values: CDR1 SGHVS, CDR2 FQNEAQ. CDR3 sequence reads: CASSRVAGLSEKLFF. The CDR3 DNA reads TGTGCCAGCAGCCGAGTCGCAGGGTTGAGTGAAAAACTGTTTTTT.

V and J are TRBV30 and TRBJ2-2; D might be TRBD1 (5 bases). The ends were cut back, 0 bases at V and 0 bases at J, with 8 bases in the middle. This CDR3 is 15 amino acids long. Germline lookup yields CDR1 GTSNPN and CDR2 SVGIG (reference sequence). CDR3 residues: CAWSVQAANTGELFF. The CDR3 coding sequence is TGTGCCTGGAGTGTACAGGCAGCGAACACCGGGGAGCTGTTTTTT.

This sequence joins TRBV18 and TRBJ1-4; TRBD1 is a possible D gene (6 bases). V gave up 2 bases and J gave up 7 bases, with 11 bases separating them. This CDR3 contains 14 residues. Looked up from germline, CDR1 is KGHSH and CDR2 is LQKENI. CDR3 amino acids: CASSPGGGGEKLFF. The CDR3 DNA sequence: TGTGCCAGCTCACCAGGAGGGGGTGGTGAAAAACTGTTTTTT.

This chain's CDR3 is CASSLGPPTHYGYTF. The CDR3 coding sequence is TGTGCCAGCAGCTTAGGTCCACCAACTCACTATGGCTACACCTTC. The chain employs TRBV7-2 and TRBJ1-2; D not resolved. Trimming shortened V by 1 base and J by 3 bases, and 12 bases separated the two germline ends. From germline, CDR1 is SGHTA and CDR2 FQGNSA. The CDR3 extends over 15 amino acids.

The chain has TRBV27 and TRBJ1-5; no firm D call. The CDR3 is made up of 14 amino acids. Germline CDR1 MNHEY, CDR2 SMNVEV (reference sequence). V dropped 8 bases and J dropped 1 base, with 12 bases sitting between them. The CDR3 nucleotides read TGTGCCAGCCGGATGGGAGTCAGCAATCAGCCCCAGCATTTT. Its translation: CASRMGVSNQPQHF.

The chain combines TRBV27 with TRBJ1-3, with no clear D. There are 14 residues in the CDR3. The V and J ends lost 3 bases and 7 bases respectively, with 13 bases between them. Germline CDR1 MNHEY, CDR2 SMNVEV (reference sequence). The chain's CDR3 is CASSFRGPGNTIYF. DNA of the CDR3: TGTGCCAGCAGTTTCCGCGGGCCGGGCAACACCATATATTTT.

The rearrangement joins TRBV10-2 to TRBJ1-1, with unresolved D. The CDR3 covers 12 residues. V shed 3 bases and J shed 5 bases, with 7 bases lying between them. Germline CDR1 and CDR2: WSHSY and SAAADI. CDR3 DNA: TGCGCCAGCAGTGAACAGTGGACTGAAGCTTTCTTT. This gives the protein CASSEQWTEAFF.

The chain combines TRBV4-1 with TRBJ1-1; D gene uncertain. The CDR3 sequence is 14 residues long. The germline V gene encodes CDR1 MGHRA and CDR2 YSYEKL. V lost 0 bases and J lost 3, with 8 bases in between. CDR3 amino acids: CASSQEGRYTEAFF. As DNA, the CDR3 is TGCGCCAGCAGCCAAGAAGGAAGATACACTGAAGCTTTCTTT.

The chain combines TRBV5-4 with TRBJ1-4, with D perhaps matching TRBD1 (6 bases). The CDR3 contains 15 residues. With 0 bases removed from V and 2 bases from J, the gap between germline ends came to 8 bases. Germline V gene sequence: CDR1 SGHNT, CDR2 YYREEE (reference sequence). The CDR3 loop reads CASSLEGDTNEKLFF. The CDR3 DNA is TGTGCCAGCAGCTTGGAGGGGGACACTAATGAAAAACTGTTTTTT. Drawing the rest from reference TRBV5-4 and TRBJ1-4, the complete variable domain is ETGVTQSPTHLIKTRGQQVTLRCSSQSGHNTVSWYQQALGQGPQFIFQYYREEENGRGNFPPRFSGLQFPNYSSELNVNALELDDSALYLCASSLEGDTNEKLFFGSGTQLSVL.

This clone was seen a handful of times. This chain connects TRBV19 to TRBJ1-1; 12 bases match TRBD1. The V and J ends lost 3 bases and 1 base, in that order; junction bases with no gene match: 9. Germline CDR1 and CDR2: LNHDA and SQIVND (reference sequence). The CDR3 is 18 residues long. Here the CDR3 DNA reads TGTGCCAGTAGTATCTCCGGGACAGGGGGCAGGAGGAACACTGAAGCTTTCTTT. The encoded protein is CASSISGTGGRRNTEAFF.

CDR3 nucleotide sequence: TGCAGCGGGACAGGGGGCCTGAACACTGAAGCTTTCTTT. It encodes CSGTGGLNTEAFF. The chain links TRBV29-1 to TRBJ1-1; TRBD1 matches 11 bases. Germline CDR1 and CDR2: SQVTM and ANQGSEA. Trimming removed 7 bases from V and 0 bases from J; junction bases left unmatched: 1. The CDR3 has 13 residues.

This rearrangement joins TRBV2 to TRBJ2-4; D uncertain. Deletions cut 6 bases from V and 8 bases from J, with 14 bases between. Germline CDR1 reads SNHLY; CDR2 reads FYNNEI. CDR3 length: 13 residues. CDR3 DNA sequence: TGTGCCAGCAGCTCTCTCCTTGGGGACATTCAGTACTTC. It translates to CASSSLLGDIQYF.

V and J are TRBV7-3 and TRBJ2-3, with 10 positions matching TRBD2. The junction had 14 bases not matched to a gene; V was cut back by 0 bases and J by 14 bases. The CDR3 length is 16 residues. CDR1 SGHTA and CDR2 FQGTGA come from the germline V gene. CDR3: CASSLTSGSSGGPLYF. In DNA, the CDR3 is TGTGCCAGCAGCTTAACGAGTGGCTCTAGCGGGGGTCCACTGTATTTT. The whole variable domain, remainder taken from reference TRBV7-3 and TRBJ2-3, is GAGVSQTPSNKVTEKGKYVELRCDPISGHTALYWYRQSLGQGPEFLIYFQGTGAADDSGLPNDRFFAVRPEGSVSTLKIQRTERGDSAVYLCASSLTSGSSGGPLYFGPGTRLTVL.

This chain connects TRBV12-3 or TRBV12-4 to TRBJ2-2, with D possibly being TRBD1 (6 bases). The CDR3 has 13 residues. Between the trimmed V and J ends, which lost 5 bases and 5 bases, there was a span of 9 bases. The CDR3 spells CASSGQRTGELFF. The CDR3 bases are TGTGCCAGCAGTGGACAGAGAACCGGGGAGCTGTTTTTT.

This chain links TRBV28 with TRBJ2-1; 7 nucleotides match TRBD2. J lost 6 bases, V lost 4 bases, and 9 bases had no gene match. The CDR3 contains 15 residues. Per the germline V gene, CDR1 is MDHEN and CDR2 is SYDVKM. CDR3 in DNA: TGTGCCAGCAGTTCCCCTCGAACTAGCGTCAATGAGCAGTTCTTC. Translation: CASSSPRTSVNEQFF.

This rearrangement joins TRBV7-9 to TRBJ2-5, with D possibly TRBD2 on 6 matching bases. CDR3 length: 15 amino acids. Germline values: CDR1 SEHNR, CDR2 FQNEAQ (reference sequence). Trimming took off 5 bases at V and 2 bases at J, with 15 bases between the two ends. CDR3 coding DNA: TGTGCCAGCAGCCCCGCGGCGGGGCTACAAGAGACCCAGTACTTC. It translates to CASSPAAGLQETQYF.

This sequence joins TRBV12-5 and TRBJ1-1; tentative D call: TRBD1 (5 bases). The V end was cut by 6 bases, the J end by 2 bases, with 22 bases between. CDR1 is LGHNT, CDR2 FRNRAP, per germline. The CDR3 is 17 residues long. CDR3 coding DNA: TGTGCTAGTGGCCAAGGGAGGGGCGGGGGACTAAACACTGAAGCTTTCTTT. Its protein is CASGQGRGGGLNTEAFF.

This clone has only one observation. The chain combines TRBV3-1 (or the pseudogene TRBV3-2) with TRBJ1-2, with D perhaps TRBD1 (6 bases). With 3 bases removed from V and 6 bases from J, the gap between germline ends came to 11 bases. The CDR3 sequence is 13 residues long. Germline CDR1 and CDR2: LGHDT and YNNKEL (reference sequence). CDR3 DNA sequence: TGTGCCAGCAGCCATCGGGCAGGGGATGGCTACACCTTC. Translating gives CASSHRAGDGYTF.

V and J are TRBV7-2 and TRBJ1-1; D unclear. The CDR3 consists of 13 residues. V gave up 0 bases and J gave up 6 bases, with 8 bases separating them. CDR1 SGHTA and CDR2 FQGNSA come from the germline V gene. CDR3 sequence: CASSLAQDPEAFF. CDR3 sequence (DNA): TGTGCCAGCAGCTTAGCGCAGGACCCTGAAGCTTTCTTT.